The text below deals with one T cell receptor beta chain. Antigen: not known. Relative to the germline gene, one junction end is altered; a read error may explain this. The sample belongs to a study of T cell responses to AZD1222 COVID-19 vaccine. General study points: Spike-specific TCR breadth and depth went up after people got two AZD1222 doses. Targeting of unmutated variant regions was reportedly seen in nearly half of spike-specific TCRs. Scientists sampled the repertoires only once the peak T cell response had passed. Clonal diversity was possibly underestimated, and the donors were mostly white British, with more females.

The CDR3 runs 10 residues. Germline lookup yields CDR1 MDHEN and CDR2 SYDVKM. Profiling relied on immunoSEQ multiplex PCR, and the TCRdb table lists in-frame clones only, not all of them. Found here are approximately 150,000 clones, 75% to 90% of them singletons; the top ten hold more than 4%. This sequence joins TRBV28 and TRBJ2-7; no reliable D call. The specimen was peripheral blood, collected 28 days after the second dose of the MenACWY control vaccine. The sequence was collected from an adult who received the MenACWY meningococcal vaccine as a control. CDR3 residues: CASSAQKTEF. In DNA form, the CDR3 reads TGTGCCAGCAGTGCCCAGAAAACAGAGTTC.